This TCR beta chain comes out of a study of siplizumab effects on memory and regulatory T cells. TCRdb keeps only in-frame clones here, not all; method: immunoSEQ multiplex PCR. Of fewer than 120,000 clones listed, roughly 92% are singletons. Germline V CDR1 and CDR2: ENHRY, SYGVKD. V shed 2 bases and J shed 2 bases, with 3 bases lying between them. The CDR3 loop spans 13 amino acids. Sequenced input: CD4+ T cells sorted from blood. V gene TRBV10-3 combines with J gene TRBJ2-2, with no clear D. The source is a human donor in good health. CDR3 DNA: TGTGCCATCAGTGAGGATAACACCGGGGAGCTGTTTTTT. This gives the protein CAISEDNTGELFF.